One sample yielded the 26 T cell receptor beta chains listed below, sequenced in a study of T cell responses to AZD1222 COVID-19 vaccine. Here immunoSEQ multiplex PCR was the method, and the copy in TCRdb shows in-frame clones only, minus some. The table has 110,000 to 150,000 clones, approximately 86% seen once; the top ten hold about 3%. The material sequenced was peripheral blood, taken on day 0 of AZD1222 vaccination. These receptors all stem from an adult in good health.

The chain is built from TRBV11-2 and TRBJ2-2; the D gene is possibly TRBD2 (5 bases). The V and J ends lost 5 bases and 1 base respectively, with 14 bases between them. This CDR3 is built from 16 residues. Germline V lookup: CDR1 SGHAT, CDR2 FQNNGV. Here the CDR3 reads CASSPRERKNTGELFF. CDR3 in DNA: TGTGCCAGCAGCCCGCGTGAGCGGAAGAACACCGGGGAGCTGTTTTTT.

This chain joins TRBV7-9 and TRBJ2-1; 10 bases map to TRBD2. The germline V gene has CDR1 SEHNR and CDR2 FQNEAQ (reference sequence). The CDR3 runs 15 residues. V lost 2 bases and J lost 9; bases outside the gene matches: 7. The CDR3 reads CASSLYLAGEFEQFF. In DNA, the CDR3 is TGTGCCAGCAGCTTATATCTAGCGGGAGAGTTTGAGCAGTTCTTC.

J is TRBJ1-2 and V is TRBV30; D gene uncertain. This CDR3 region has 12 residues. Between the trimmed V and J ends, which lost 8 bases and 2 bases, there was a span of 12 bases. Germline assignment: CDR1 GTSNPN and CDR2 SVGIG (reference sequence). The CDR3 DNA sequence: TGTGCCCGAAGGTCACCAAACTATGGCTACACCTTC. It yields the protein CARRSPNYGYTF.

CDR3 in amino acids: CASSFGGTDTQYF. The CDR3 DNA is TGCGCCAGCAGCTTCGGCGGCACAGATACGCAGTATTTT. The chain links TRBV5-1 to TRBJ2-3; D remains ambiguous. Trimming cost V 2 bases and J 1 base, with 5 bases left between them. Germline CDR1 reads SGHRS; CDR2 reads YFSETQ. The length of the CDR3 is 13 residues.

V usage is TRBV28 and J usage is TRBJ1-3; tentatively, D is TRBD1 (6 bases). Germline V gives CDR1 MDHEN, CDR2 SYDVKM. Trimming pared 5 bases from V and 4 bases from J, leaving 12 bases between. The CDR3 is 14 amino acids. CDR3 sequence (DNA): TGTGCCAGCAGTCCATTAGACAGGGGAAACACCATATATTTT. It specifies CASSPLDRGNTIYF.

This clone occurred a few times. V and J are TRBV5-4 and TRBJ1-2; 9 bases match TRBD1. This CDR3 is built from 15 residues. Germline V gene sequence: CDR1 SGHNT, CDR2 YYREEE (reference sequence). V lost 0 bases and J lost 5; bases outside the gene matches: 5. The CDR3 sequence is CASSLGPGQGYGYTF. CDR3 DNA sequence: TGTGCCAGCAGCTTGGGGCCGGGACAGGGTTATGGCTACACCTTC.

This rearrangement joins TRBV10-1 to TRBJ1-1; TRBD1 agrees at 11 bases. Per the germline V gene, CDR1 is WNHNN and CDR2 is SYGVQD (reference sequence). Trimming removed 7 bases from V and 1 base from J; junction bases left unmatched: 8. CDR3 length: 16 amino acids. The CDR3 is CASIIGQGAKNTEAFF. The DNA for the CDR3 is TGCGCCAGCATCATAGGACAGGGGGCAAAGAACACTGAAGCTTTCTTT.

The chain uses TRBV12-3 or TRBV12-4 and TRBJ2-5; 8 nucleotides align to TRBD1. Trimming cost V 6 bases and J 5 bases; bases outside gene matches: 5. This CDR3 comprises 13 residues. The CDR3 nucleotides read TGTGCCAGCAGCAGGGGGCGCTGGGAGACCCAGTACTTC. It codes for CASSRGRWETQYF.

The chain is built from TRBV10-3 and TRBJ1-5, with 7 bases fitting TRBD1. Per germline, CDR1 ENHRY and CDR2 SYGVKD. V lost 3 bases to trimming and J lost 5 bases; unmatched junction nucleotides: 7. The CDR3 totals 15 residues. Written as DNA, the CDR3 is TGTGCCATCAGTGAAGGAGGGGGCCCTGATCAGCCCCAGCATTTT. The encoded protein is CAISEGGGPDQPQHF.

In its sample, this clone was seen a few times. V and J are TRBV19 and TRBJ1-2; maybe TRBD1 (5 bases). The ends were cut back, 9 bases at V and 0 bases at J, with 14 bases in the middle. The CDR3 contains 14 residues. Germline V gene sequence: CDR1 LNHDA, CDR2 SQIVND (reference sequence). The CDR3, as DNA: TGTGCCAGCGGTGGGACGGAGGCTAACTATGGCTACACCTTC. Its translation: CASGGTEANYGYTF.

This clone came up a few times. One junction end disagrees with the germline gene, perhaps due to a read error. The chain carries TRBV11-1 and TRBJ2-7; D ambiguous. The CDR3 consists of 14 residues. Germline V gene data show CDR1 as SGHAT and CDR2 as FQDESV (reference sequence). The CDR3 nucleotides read TGTGCCAGCAGCTTAGGGGTCTCCTCCTACGGGCAGTACTTC. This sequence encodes CASSLGVSSYGQYF. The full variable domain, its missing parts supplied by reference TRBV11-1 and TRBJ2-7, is EAEVAQSPRYKITEKSQAVAFWCDPISGHATLYWYRQILGQGPELLVQFQDESVVDDSQLPKDRFSAERLKGVDSTLKIQPAELGDSAMYLCASSLGVSSYGQYFGPGTRLTVT.

CDR3 in DNA: TGTGCCAGCAGTTCGTCAGTGGGGGGACTTGGAGGCTACACCTTC. Residues: CASSSSVGGLGGYTF. The chain couples TRBV27 to TRBJ1-2; perhaps TRBD1 as D (5 bases). V lost 4 bases, J lost 8 bases, and 20 bases lay in between. CDR1 and CDR2 from the germline V gene are MNHEY and SMNVEV (reference sequence). This CDR3 has 15 amino acids.

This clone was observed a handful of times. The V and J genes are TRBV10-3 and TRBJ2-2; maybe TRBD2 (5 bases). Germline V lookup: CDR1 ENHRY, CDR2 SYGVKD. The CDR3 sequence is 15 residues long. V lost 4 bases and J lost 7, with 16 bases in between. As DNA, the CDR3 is TGTGCCATCAGTGGGGGAAACCTAGCTGACGGGGAGCTGTTTTTT. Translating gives CAISGGNLADGELFF.

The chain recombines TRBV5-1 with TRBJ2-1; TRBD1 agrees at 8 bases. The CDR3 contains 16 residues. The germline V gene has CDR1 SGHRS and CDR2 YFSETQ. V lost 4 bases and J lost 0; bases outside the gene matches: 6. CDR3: CASSTTGGGSYNEQFF. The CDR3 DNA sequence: TGCGCCAGCAGCACAACAGGGGGAGGCTCCTACAATGAGCAGTTCTTC.

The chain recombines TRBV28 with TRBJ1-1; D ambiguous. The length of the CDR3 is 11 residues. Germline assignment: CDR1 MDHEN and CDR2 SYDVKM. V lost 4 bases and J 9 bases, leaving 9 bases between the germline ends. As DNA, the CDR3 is TGTGCCAGCAGTTGGTCAGGACAAGCTTTCTTT. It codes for CASSWSGQAFF.

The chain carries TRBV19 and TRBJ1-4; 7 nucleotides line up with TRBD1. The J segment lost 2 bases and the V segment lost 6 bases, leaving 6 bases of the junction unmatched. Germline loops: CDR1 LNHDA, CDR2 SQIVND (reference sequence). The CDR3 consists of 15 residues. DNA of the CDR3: TGTGCCAGTAGAATACCACAGGGGACTAATGAAAAACTGTTTTTT. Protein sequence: CASRIPQGTNEKLFF.

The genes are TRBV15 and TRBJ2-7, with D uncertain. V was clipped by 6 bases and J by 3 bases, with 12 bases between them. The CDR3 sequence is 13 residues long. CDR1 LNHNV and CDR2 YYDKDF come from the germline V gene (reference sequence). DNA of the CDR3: TGTGCCACCAGAAACGGGCAGAACTACGAGCAGTACTTC. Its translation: CATRNGQNYEQYF.

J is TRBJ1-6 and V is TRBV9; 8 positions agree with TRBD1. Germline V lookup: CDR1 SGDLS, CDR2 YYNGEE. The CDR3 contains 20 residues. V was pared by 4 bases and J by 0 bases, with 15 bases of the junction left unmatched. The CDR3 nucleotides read TGTGCCAGCAGCTCCGAGGGGACAGGCGGGTTGAGCTCCTATAATTCACCCCTCCACTTT. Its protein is CASSSEGTGGLSSYNSPLHF.

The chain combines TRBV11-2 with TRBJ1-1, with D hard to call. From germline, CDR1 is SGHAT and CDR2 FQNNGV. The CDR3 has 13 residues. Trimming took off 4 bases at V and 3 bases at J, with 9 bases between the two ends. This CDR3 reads CASSYAGDTEAFF. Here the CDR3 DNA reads TGTGCCAGCAGCTATGCGGGTGACACTGAAGCTTTCTTT.

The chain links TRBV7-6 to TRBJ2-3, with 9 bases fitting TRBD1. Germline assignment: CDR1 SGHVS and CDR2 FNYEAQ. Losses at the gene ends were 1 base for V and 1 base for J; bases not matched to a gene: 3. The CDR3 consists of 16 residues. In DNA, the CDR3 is TGTGCCAGCAGCTTAGGGACAGGGGATGGCACAGATACGCAGTATTTT. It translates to CASSLGTGDGTDTQYF.

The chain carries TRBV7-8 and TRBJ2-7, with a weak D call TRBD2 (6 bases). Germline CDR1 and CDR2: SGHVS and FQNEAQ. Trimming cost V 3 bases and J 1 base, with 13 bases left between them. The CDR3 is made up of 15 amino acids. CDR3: CASSFMPEGSYEQYF. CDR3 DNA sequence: TGTGCCAGCAGCTTTATGCCGGAGGGGTCCTACGAGCAGTACTTC.

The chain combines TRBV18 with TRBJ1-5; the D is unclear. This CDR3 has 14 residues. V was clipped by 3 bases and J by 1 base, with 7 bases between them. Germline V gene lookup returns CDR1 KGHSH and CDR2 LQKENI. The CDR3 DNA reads TGTGCCAGCTCACCTGGGAGCAGCAATCAGCCCCAGCATTTT. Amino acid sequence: CASSPGSSNQPQHF.

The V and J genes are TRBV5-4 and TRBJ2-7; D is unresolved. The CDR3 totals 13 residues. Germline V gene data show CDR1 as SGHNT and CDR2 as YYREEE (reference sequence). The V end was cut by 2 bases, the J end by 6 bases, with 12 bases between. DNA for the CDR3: TGTGCCAGCAGCTTCGACCAAGCAGGCGAGCAGTACTTC. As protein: CASSFDQAGEQYF.

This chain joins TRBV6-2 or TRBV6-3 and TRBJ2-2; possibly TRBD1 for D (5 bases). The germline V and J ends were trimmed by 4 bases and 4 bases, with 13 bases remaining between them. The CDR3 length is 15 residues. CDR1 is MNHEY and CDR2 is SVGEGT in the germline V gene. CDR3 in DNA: TGTGCCAGCAGTTCAGGGCTAAAAAGCACCGGGGAGCTGTTTTTT. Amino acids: CASSSGLKSTGELFF.

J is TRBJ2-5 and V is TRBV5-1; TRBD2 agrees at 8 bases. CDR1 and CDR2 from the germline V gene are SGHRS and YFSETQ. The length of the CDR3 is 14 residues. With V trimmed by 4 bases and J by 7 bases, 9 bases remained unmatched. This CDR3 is CASSQQTSDVTQYF. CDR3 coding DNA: TGCGCCAGCAGCCAACAGACTAGCGATGTGACCCAGTACTTC.

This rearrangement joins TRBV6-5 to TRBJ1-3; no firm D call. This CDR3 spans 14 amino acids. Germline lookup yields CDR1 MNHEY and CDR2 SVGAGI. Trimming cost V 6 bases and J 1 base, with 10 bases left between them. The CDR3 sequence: CASSLGGSGNTIYF. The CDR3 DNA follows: TGTGCCAGCAGCCTTGGTGGATCTGGAAACACCATATATTTT.